Sequencing of this T cell receptor beta chain was carried out in a study of blood T cells in healthy people across ages (dated by TCRdb to 2015 to 2017). At the level of the whole study: In model experiments, template switching captured about one uniquely barcoded TCR beta cDNA molecule for every two T cells. Using deep sequencing normalized with unique cDNA molecular identifiers, the study measured how TCR beta repertoire diversity changes with age. The donors were split into four age groups: young (average around 15 years), middle-aged (roughly 42), aged (approximately 60) and long-lived (about 74). To avoid experimental bias, donors of different ages were distributed randomly across sequencing lanes. Two additional independent replicas of 1 million unique cDNA reads from the same blood draw were analyzed for two donors (one aged 18 to 30 and one aged 80 or older). General study outcomes and caveats: A strong correlation was found between observed TCR beta diversity and the percentage of naive T cells measured by flow cytometry. The long-lived group showed more naive CD4+ T cells, fewer expanded clones and increased TCR diversity than the aged group, suggesting age selection. Estimates of total diversity based on one million sequenced T cells were regarded as lower bounds and as underestimates. Donor CMV infection status was unknown, potentially confounding age-related changes in expanded clonotypes. Conclusive comparison of naive and antigen-experienced compartments was prevented by the profiling of bulk unsorted PBMCs. Observed TCR beta diversity per million T cells fell roughly linearly with age, and a significant reduction was already apparent by age around 40.

V loses 6 bases of germline sequence and J loses 6 bases, and the interval between the two ends is 18 bases. The CDR3 sequence holds 14 residues, the cysteine and phenylalanine included. The only DNA kept is the CDR3, 42 bases in frame from the first base. Comment on this clonotype: Its cognate antigen has yet to be identified. The sample holds no much larger clone one base away, and base qualities are not on file.

Systemically healthy Caucasian individuals from Russia, some 40 in total and aged roughly 6 to 90 years, were included as donors. Ten milliliters of peripheral blood were collected from each donor into EDTA-treated Vacutainer tubes. PBMCs were isolated by Ficoll-Paque density-gradient centrifugation, with at least 7 million obtained per sample. Total RNA, at least 6 micrograms per sample, was extracted from PBMCs with Trizol reagent. For every donor, an aliquot of PBMCs went through flow cytometry to measure the percentages of naive CD45RAhigh/CD27high T cells. To prepare the library, 5' RACE was applied. Sequencing took place on an Illumina HiSeq 2500. The second PCR ran for roughly 7 to 12 cycles and used a J-beta primer mix along with a sample-barcoded 5' primer. A template-switch 5' adaptor carrying 12 random nucleotides introduced a unique molecular identifier onto each TCR beta cDNA molecule. Each sample yielded at least 2.5 million CDR3-containing paired-end reads. First-strand cDNA was synthesized from all RNA with the Mint cDNA synthesis kit, primed by a TRBC-specific oligonucleotide. After uracil-DNA glycosylase treatment, a first 18-cycle PCR used universal primers M1SS and BC2_uni_R on all cDNA. Turning to the authors' computational methods: Each sample was normalized by randomly selecting 1 million high-quality reads, each carrying a distinct molecular identifier. Instead of being binned into consensus sequences, reads with shared molecular identifiers were discarded. CDR3 identification, clonotype clustering and error correction used MiTCR with a Q25 quality threshold and the strictest error-elimination algorithm. A nonparametric unseen species model using Euler transformation provided a lower-bound estimate of total TCR beta diversity. TCRdb cleaned the public reads at Q25 with fastp, built clones with MiXCR and kept in-frame beta chains. Rows with a matching CDR3 protein are joined into one entry that keeps the most common DNA and genes. The V and J calls and clone size come from TCRdb's table, not from the authors' own analysis. Here the sample has 650,000 to 950,000 distinct CDR3 sequences; around 45% occur a single time. The top ten constitute around 18% of the sample.

The receptor was isolated from a man aged 55-75 years in good health. Sequencing used blood. This receptor chain uses TRBV12-3 or TRBV12-4 and TRBJ2-7; the D segment could be TRBD1, given 6 matching bases. The nucleotide sequence reads TGTGCCAGCAGAGGACAGCCGACCGCCGGCGAGCAGTACTTC. It translates as CASRGQPTAGEQYF.